These T cell receptor beta chains were read from a single sample in a study of blood T cell repertoires in COVID-19. TCRdb's copy holds only in-frame clones and misses some; the assay was immunoSEQ multiplex PCR. The profile covers about 120,000 clones, with about 83% appearing a single time and 3% to 4.5% taken by the ten largest. Sequenced sample: PBMCs or T cells enriched from blood (not recorded which). The source is a woman aged 30 to 39 who had recovered from COVID-19. CDR3s include the opening cysteine and the closing phenylalanine or tryptophan. D genes are given only for firm matches. Clone sizes are given selectively: once, few, many, or a class where the clone is expanded.

abundance: -
d_gene: -
v_gene: TRBV11-3
j_gene: TRBJ1-3
CDR3nt: TGTGCCAGCAGCCGAGGGGAGGCTGGAAACACCATATATTTT
CDR3aa: CASSRGEAGNTIYF

abundance: -
d_gene: -
v_gene: TRBV7-9
j_gene: TRBJ2-1
CDR3nt: TGTGCCAGCAGCTTCTCAGAGGGGGGGTACAATGAGCAGTTCTTC
CDR3aa: CASSFSEGGYNEQFF

abundance: -
d_gene: TRBD2
v_gene: TRBV9
j_gene: TRBJ2-1
CDR3nt: TGTGCCAGCAGCGTAGGCGCGGGAGGAAGTAATGAGCAGTTCTTC
CDR3aa: CASSVGAGGSNEQFF

abundance: -
d_gene: TRBD1
v_gene: TRBV9
j_gene: TRBJ1-2
CDR3nt: TGTGCCAGCAGCGTAGAGGTAGACAGGGGCTATGGCTACACCTTC
CDR3aa: CASSVEVDRGYGYTF

abundance: -
d_gene: -
v_gene: TRBV20-1
j_gene: TRBJ2-5
CDR3nt: TGCAGTGCTCTAACGTACTCGGGCCAGTACTTC
CDR3aa: CSALTYSGQYF

abundance: -
d_gene: TRBD2
v_gene: TRBV18
j_gene: TRBJ2-1
CDR3nt: TGTGCCAGCTCACCCAGGACTAGTGCGCAGTTCTTC
CDR3aa: CASSPRTSAQFF

abundance: -
d_gene: -
v_gene: TRBV5-1
j_gene: TRBJ2-1
CDR3nt: TGCGCCAGCAGCTGGGGACTCGGGGGAAACAATGAGCAGTTCTTC
CDR3aa: CASSWGLGGNNEQFF

abundance: -
d_gene: TRBD1
v_gene: TRBV5-3
j_gene: TRBJ2-3
CDR3nt: TGTGGCATCGGGGACAGGGATAAAGATACGCAGTATTTT
CDR3aa: CGIGDRDKDTQYF

abundance: -
d_gene: TRBD2
v_gene: TRBV4-2
j_gene: TRBJ2-1
CDR3nt: TGTGCCAGCACCCGACTAGCGAGCTCCTACAATGAGCAGTTCTTC
CDR3aa: CASTRLASSYNEQFF

abundance: -
d_gene: TRBD2
v_gene: TRBV2
j_gene: TRBJ2-7
CDR3nt: TGTGCCAGCAGTTTAGCGGGAGTTACCTACGAGCAGTACTTC
CDR3aa: CASSLAGVTYEQYF

abundance: once
d_gene: -
v_gene: TRBV3-1/TRBV3-2
j_gene: TRBJ1-4
CDR3nt: TGTGCCAGCAGCCCGTTACAGGGATTTAATGAAAAACTGTTTTTT
CDR3aa: CASSPLQGFNEKLFF

abundance: -
d_gene: -
v_gene: TRBV28
j_gene: TRBJ1-1
CDR3nt: TGTGCCAGCAGTTTTCAGGGACGGGGGACTCGTGTTGAAGCTTTCTTT
CDR3aa: CASSFQGRGTRVEAFF

abundance: -
d_gene: TRBD2
v_gene: TRBV12-3/TRBV12-4
j_gene: TRBJ2-1
CDR3nt: TGTGCCAGCAGTTTCCGGGAGGGCAATGAGCAGTTCTTC
CDR3aa: CASSFREGNEQFF

abundance: -
d_gene: -
v_gene: TRBV5-4
j_gene: TRBJ2-2
CDR3nt: TGTGCCAGCAGTATAGTCGCCGGGGAGCTGTTTTTT
CDR3aa: CASSIVAGELFF

abundance: -
d_gene: -
v_gene: TRBV5-1
j_gene: TRBJ1-6
CDR3nt: TGCGCCAGCAGCTCTCGTCAGGGCGTTTATAATTCACCCCTCCACTTT
CDR3aa: CASSSRQGVYNSPLHF

abundance: -
d_gene: -
v_gene: TRBV28
j_gene: TRBJ1-4
CDR3nt: TGTGCCAGCAGTTTGGGGACAATTGCAACTAATGAAAAACTGTTTTTT
CDR3aa: CASSLGTIATNEKLFF

abundance: -
d_gene: -
v_gene: TRBV4-1
j_gene: TRBJ2-6
CDR3nt: TGCGCCAGCAGCCAATTGGAGTCCGGGGCCAACGTCCTGACTTTC
CDR3aa: CASSQLESGANVLTF

abundance: -
d_gene: -
v_gene: TRBV11-1
j_gene: TRBJ2-1
CDR3nt: TGTGCCAGCTCTTGGGGCCTCAACAATGAGCAGTTCTTC
CDR3aa: CASSWGLNNEQFF

abundance: -
d_gene: -
v_gene: TRBV19
j_gene: TRBJ2-4
CDR3nt: TGTGCCAGTAGTATTAAATATGGGGCCGGACACGGTCTAGCCAAAAACATTCAGTACTTC
CDR3aa: CASSIKYGAGHGLAKNIQYF

abundance: -
d_gene: -
v_gene: TRBV28
j_gene: TRBJ1-1
CDR3nt: TGTGCCAGCTTGCGCACTGAAGCTTTCTTT
CDR3aa: CASLRTEAFF

abundance: -
d_gene: TRBD1
v_gene: TRBV19
j_gene: TRBJ2-2
CDR3nt: TGTGCCAGTAGGCGGACAGGCACCGGGGAGCTGTTTTTT
CDR3aa: CASRRTGTGELFF

abundance: -
d_gene: TRBD1
v_gene: TRBV29-1
j_gene: TRBJ1-2
CDR3nt: TGCAGCCTCGGGACAGGCTATGGCTACACCTTC
CDR3aa: CSLGTGYGYTF

abundance: -
d_gene: -
v_gene: TRBV2
j_gene: TRBJ2-5
CDR3nt: TGTGCCAGCAGTCCCCACCGTAGTAGCCTAGAGGAGACCCAGTACTTC
CDR3aa: CASSPHRSSLEETQYF

abundance: -
d_gene: TRBD2
v_gene: TRBV29-1
j_gene: TRBJ2-1
CDR3nt: TGCAGCGTTGAAGATCGCGGACTAGCGGCCTACAATGAGCAGTTCTTC
CDR3aa: CSVEDRGLAAYNEQFF

abundance: -
d_gene: TRBD1
v_gene: TRBV28
j_gene: TRBJ2-6
CDR3nt: TGTGCCAGCAGTTCTGCGGACAGGGGCAATGGGGCCAACGTCCTGACTTTC
CDR3aa: CASSSADRGNGANVLTF

abundance: -
d_gene: -
v_gene: TRBV5-4
j_gene: TRBJ1-2
CDR3nt: TGTGCCAGCAGCTTGGGGACATACTATGGCTACACCTTC
CDR3aa: CASSLGTYYGYTF

abundance: few
d_gene: TRBD1
v_gene: TRBV9
j_gene: TRBJ1-1
CDR3nt: TGTGCCAGCAGCGTCGCCCAGGGGGCTAACACTGAAGCTTTCTTT
CDR3aa: CASSVAQGANTEAFF

abundance: few
d_gene: TRBD1
v_gene: TRBV19
j_gene: TRBJ1-2
CDR3nt: TGTGCCAGTAGCATAGCCGGGACAGGGAATAACTATGGCTACACCTTC
CDR3aa: CASSIAGTGNNYGYTF

abundance: -
d_gene: -
v_gene: TRBV7-2
j_gene: TRBJ2-7
CDR3nt: TGTGCCAGCAGCCTGTATGGGGAGCGCTCTTCCTACGAGCAGTACTTC
CDR3aa: CASSLYGERSSYEQYF

abundance: -
d_gene: -
v_gene: TRBV2
j_gene: TRBJ1-2
CDR3nt: TGTGCCAGCAGTGGCTCGGGGGAGGGATTCTATGGCTACACCTTC
CDR3aa: CASSGSGEGFYGYTF

abundance: once
d_gene: TRBD1
v_gene: TRBV28
j_gene: TRBJ1-6
CDR3nt: TGTGCCAGCGAGGGGGCCCCGCATAATTCACCCCTCCACTTT
CDR3aa: CASEGAPHNSPLHF

abundance: -
d_gene: TRBD2
v_gene: TRBV5-1
j_gene: TRBJ2-1
CDR3nt: TGCGCCAGCAGCCTCTCTCTAGCGGGGGCCTACAATGAGCAGTTCTTC
CDR3aa: CASSLSLAGAYNEQFF

abundance: -
d_gene: TRBD1
v_gene: TRBV18
j_gene: TRBJ1-5
CDR3nt: TGTGCCAGCTCGATACAGGGGGATCAGCCCCAGCATTTT
CDR3aa: CASSIQGDQPQHF

abundance: -
d_gene: TRBD1
v_gene: TRBV3-1/TRBV3-2
j_gene: TRBJ1-6
CDR3nt: TGTGCCAGCAACTATAGACAGGGTAGTTCACCCCTCCACTTT
CDR3aa: CASNYRQGSSPLHF

abundance: -
d_gene: -
v_gene: TRBV30
j_gene: TRBJ1-1
CDR3nt: TGTGCCTGGAGTGTACGGGGGGACACTGAAGCTTTCTTT
CDR3aa: CAWSVRGDTEAFF

abundance: -
d_gene: TRBD2
v_gene: TRBV6-6
j_gene: TRBJ2-3
CDR3nt: TGTGCCAGCAGTTACGTGCGGGAGGGAGGCACAGATACGCAGTATTTT
CDR3aa: CASSYVREGGTDTQYF

abundance: -
d_gene: -
v_gene: TRBV14
j_gene: TRBJ2-1
CDR3nt: TGTGCCAGCAGCCAACGGGTTAGCGGCAATGAGCAGTTCTTC
CDR3aa: CASSQRVSGNEQFF

abundance: -
d_gene: -
v_gene: TRBV10-3
j_gene: TRBJ1-4
CDR3nt: TGTGCCACCAAACAGGGAAATAATGAAAAACTGTTTTTT
CDR3aa: CATKQGNNEKLFF

abundance: -
d_gene: -
v_gene: TRBV3-1/TRBV3-2
j_gene: TRBJ2-1
CDR3nt: TGTGCCAGCAGCCAGCTGGGGCTGGGCCATGAGCAGTTCTTC
CDR3aa: CASSQLGLGHEQFF

abundance: -
d_gene: TRBD2
v_gene: TRBV19
j_gene: TRBJ2-3
CDR3nt: TGTGCCAGTAGTCCGACTAGCGGGAGGGTGGCAGATACGCAGTATTTT
CDR3aa: CASSPTSGRVADTQYF

abundance: -
d_gene: TRBD2
v_gene: TRBV4-3
j_gene: TRBJ2-1
CDR3nt: TGCGCCAGCAGCCAAAATTCCGCTAGCGGGGGCTCCTACAATGAGCAGTTCTTC
CDR3aa: CASSQNSASGGSYNEQFF

abundance: -
d_gene: TRBD2
v_gene: TRBV6-4
j_gene: TRBJ2-3
CDR3nt: TGTGCCAGCAGTGACACGGCTAGCGGGAGCACAGATACGCAGTATTTT
CDR3aa: CASSDTASGSTDTQYF

abundance: -
d_gene: -
v_gene: TRBV18
j_gene: TRBJ2-3
CDR3nt: TGTGCCAGCTCACCGCCGCAGGGGCTTAGCACAGATACGCAGTATTTT
CDR3aa: CASSPPQGLSTDTQYF

abundance: -
d_gene: -
v_gene: TRBV18
j_gene: TRBJ2-1
CDR3nt: TGTGCCAGCTCACCACGACTAGACCTTTACAATGAGCAGTTCTTC
CDR3aa: CASSPRLDLYNEQFF

abundance: -
d_gene: TRBD1
v_gene: TRBV6-5
j_gene: TRBJ2-3
CDR3nt: TGTGCCAGCAGTTACTCGCCGGGACAGGGCACAGATACGCAGTATTTT
CDR3aa: CASSYSPGQGTDTQYF

abundance: few
d_gene: -
v_gene: TRBV3-1/TRBV3-2
j_gene: TRBJ1-2
CDR3nt: TGTGCCAGCAGCCAAGTCCTGGGGAATAGGGGCGGCTACACCTTC
CDR3aa: CASSQVLGNRGGYTF

abundance: -
d_gene: -
v_gene: TRBV7-8
j_gene: TRBJ1-6
CDR3nt: TGTGCCAGCAGCTTTCGCCGGGGGGCGCAACGTATGAGCTCCTATAATTCACCCCTCCACTTT
CDR3aa: CASSFRRGAQRMSSYNSPLHF

abundance: -
d_gene: -
v_gene: TRBV29-1
j_gene: TRBJ2-6
CDR3nt: TGCAGCGTTGCAAAAGGGGCCAACGTCCTGACTTTC
CDR3aa: CSVAKGANVLTF

abundance: -
d_gene: -
v_gene: TRBV6-6
j_gene: TRBJ1-2
CDR3nt: TGTGCCAGCAACGAACAGGGATGGAACTATGGCTACACCTTC
CDR3aa: CASNEQGWNYGYTF

abundance: -
d_gene: TRBD1
v_gene: TRBV6-5
j_gene: TRBJ1-5
CDR3nt: TGTGCCAGCAAAGGACAGGGAAGCAATCAGCCCCAGCATTTT
CDR3aa: CASKGQGSNQPQHF

abundance: -
d_gene: TRBD1
v_gene: TRBV23-1
j_gene: TRBJ1-1
CDR3nt: TGCGCCAGCAGTCAATCCAGGGGGACAGGGCTTTCGTACACTGAAGCTTTCTTT
CDR3aa: CASSQSRGTGLSYTEAFF

abundance: -
d_gene: -
v_gene: TRBV6-5
j_gene: TRBJ1-5
CDR3nt: TGTGCCAGCAGTTACACGGTCGATCAGCCCCAGCATTTT
CDR3aa: CASSYTVDQPQHF

abundance: -
d_gene: TRBD1
v_gene: TRBV18
j_gene: TRBJ1-4
CDR3nt: TGTGCCAGCTCACCACGTTATGGTGGGACAGGGGTAGAAAAACTGTTTTTT
CDR3aa: CASSPRYGGTGVEKLFF

abundance: -
d_gene: -
v_gene: TRBV6-5
j_gene: TRBJ1-6
CDR3nt: TGTGCCAGCACCTACTTAGCACCCCTCCACTTT
CDR3aa: CASTYLAPLHF

abundance: -
d_gene: TRBD2
v_gene: TRBV4-2
j_gene: TRBJ2-5
CDR3nt: TGTGCCAGCAGCCAAGTTAGCGGGAGTTACCAAGAGACCCAGTACTTC
CDR3aa: CASSQVSGSYQETQYF

abundance: few
d_gene: -
v_gene: TRBV20-1
j_gene: TRBJ2-7
CDR3nt: TGCAGTGCTAGTAGTTTAATGACAGGCTACGAGCAGTACTTC
CDR3aa: CSASSLMTGYEQYF

abundance: -
d_gene: TRBD1
v_gene: TRBV27
j_gene: TRBJ2-7
CDR3nt: TGTGCCAGCAGGATAGGGACAGCCGACTCCTACGAGCAGTACTTC
CDR3aa: CASRIGTADSYEQYF

abundance: once
d_gene: TRBD2
v_gene: TRBV5-4
j_gene: TRBJ2-5
CDR3nt: TGTGCCAGCAGCCCGACGCTAGCGGGAATACAAGAGACCCAGTACTTC
CDR3aa: CASSPTLAGIQETQYF

abundance: -
d_gene: -
v_gene: TRBV5-4
j_gene: TRBJ2-7
CDR3nt: TGTGCCAGCAGTCCTCCCGGGAAGAGTACCTACGAGCAGTACTTC
CDR3aa: CASSPPGKSTYEQYF